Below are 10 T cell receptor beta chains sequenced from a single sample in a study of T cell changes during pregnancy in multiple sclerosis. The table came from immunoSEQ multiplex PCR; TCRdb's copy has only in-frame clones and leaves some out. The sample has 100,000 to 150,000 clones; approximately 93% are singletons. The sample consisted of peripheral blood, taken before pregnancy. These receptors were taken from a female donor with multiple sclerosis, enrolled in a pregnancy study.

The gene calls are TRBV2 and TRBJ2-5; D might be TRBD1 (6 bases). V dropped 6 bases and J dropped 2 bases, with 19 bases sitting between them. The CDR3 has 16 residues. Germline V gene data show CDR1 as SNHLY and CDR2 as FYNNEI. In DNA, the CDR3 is TGTGCCAGCAGCCTCGGGTTGGGCAGGGGTCAAGAGACCCAGTACTTC. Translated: CASSLGLGRGQETQYF.

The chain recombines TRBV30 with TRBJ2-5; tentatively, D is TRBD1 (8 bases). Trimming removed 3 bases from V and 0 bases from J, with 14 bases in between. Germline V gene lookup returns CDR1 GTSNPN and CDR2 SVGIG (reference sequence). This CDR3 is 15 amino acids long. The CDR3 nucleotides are TGTGCCTGGAGGGGGGGGACAGGCGACCAAGAGACCCAGTACTTC. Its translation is CAWRGGTGDQETQYF.

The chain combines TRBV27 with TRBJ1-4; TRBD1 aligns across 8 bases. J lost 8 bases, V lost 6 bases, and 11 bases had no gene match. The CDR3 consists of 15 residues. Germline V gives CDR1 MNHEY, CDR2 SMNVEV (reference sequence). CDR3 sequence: CASSTYRGRREKLFF. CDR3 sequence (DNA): TGTGCCAGCAGCACGTACAGGGGGAGACGGGAAAAACTGTTTTTT.

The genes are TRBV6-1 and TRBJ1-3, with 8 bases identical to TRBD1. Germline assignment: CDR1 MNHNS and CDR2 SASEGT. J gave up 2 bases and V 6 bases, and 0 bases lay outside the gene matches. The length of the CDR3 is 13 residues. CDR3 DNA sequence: TGTGCCAGCAGGACAGGGGCTGGAAACACCATATATTTT. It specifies CASRTGAGNTIYF.

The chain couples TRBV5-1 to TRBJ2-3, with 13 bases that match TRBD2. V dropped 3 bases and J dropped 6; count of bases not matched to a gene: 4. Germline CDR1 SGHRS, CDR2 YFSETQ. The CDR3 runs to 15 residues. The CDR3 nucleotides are TGCGCCAGCAGCTCTGGACTAGCGGGAGCTGATACGCAGTATTTT. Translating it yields CASSSGLAGADTQYF.

This CDR3 reads CASTDGEVSNTEAFF. The CDR3 DNA reads TGTGCCAGTACCGACGGAGAGGTTTCGAACACTGAAGCTTTCTTT. The chain employs TRBV19 and TRBJ1-1; D is ambiguous. V shed 7 bases and J shed 1 base, with 16 bases lying between them. The CDR3 length is 15 residues. CDR1 and CDR2 (germline): LNHDA, SQIVND (reference sequence).

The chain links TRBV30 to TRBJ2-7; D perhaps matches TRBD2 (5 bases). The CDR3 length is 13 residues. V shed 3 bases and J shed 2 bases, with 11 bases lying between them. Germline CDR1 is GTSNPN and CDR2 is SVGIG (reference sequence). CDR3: CAWRGDEPYEQYF. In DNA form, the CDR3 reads TGTGCCTGGAGGGGAGACGAGCCCTACGAGCAGTACTTC.

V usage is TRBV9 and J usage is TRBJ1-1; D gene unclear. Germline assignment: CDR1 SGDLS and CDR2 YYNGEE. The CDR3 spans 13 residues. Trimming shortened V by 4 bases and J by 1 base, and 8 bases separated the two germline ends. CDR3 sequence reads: CASSLTSNTEAFF. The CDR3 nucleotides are TGTGCCAGCAGCCTCACTTCGAACACTGAAGCTTTCTTT.

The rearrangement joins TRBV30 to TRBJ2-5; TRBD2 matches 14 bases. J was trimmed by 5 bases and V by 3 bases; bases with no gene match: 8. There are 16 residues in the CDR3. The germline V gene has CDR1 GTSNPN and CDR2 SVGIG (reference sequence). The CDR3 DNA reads TGTGCCTGGAGGGCGAGACTAGCGGGGGGGCGGGAGACCCAGTACTTC. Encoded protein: CAWRARLAGGRETQYF.

Here the CDR3 reads CAIREGGLGPQHF. The CDR3 DNA sequence: TGTGCCATCAGGGAGGGAGGGCTAGGTCCCCAGCATTTT. The chain is built from TRBV10-3 and TRBJ1-5; D unclear. Between the trimmed V and J ends, which lost 6 bases and 10 bases, there was a span of 16 bases. The CDR3 is made up of 13 amino acids. The germline V gene has CDR1 ENHRY and CDR2 SYGVKD.